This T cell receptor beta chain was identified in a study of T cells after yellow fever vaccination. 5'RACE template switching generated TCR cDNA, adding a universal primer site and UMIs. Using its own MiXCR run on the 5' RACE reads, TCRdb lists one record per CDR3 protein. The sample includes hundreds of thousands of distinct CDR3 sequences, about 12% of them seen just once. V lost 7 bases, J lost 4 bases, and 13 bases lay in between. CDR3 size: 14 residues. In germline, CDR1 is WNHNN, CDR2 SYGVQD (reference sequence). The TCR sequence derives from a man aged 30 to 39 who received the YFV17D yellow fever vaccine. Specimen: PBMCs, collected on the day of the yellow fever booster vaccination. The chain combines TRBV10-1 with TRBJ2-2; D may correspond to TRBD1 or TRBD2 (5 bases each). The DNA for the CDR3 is TGCGCCAGCAAGGCGTCAGGGAGCACCGGGGAGCTGTTTTTT. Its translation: CASKASGSTGELFF.